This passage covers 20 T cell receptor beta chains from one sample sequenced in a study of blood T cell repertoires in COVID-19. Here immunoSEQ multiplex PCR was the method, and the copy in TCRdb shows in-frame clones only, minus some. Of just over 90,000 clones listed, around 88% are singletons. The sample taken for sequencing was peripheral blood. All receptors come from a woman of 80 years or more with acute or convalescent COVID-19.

CDR3: CASNPGPSYNEQFF. In nucleotides, the CDR3 is TGTGCCAGCAATCCAGGTCCTTCCTACAATGAGCAGTTCTTC. J is TRBJ2-1 and V is TRBV27; no reliable D call. Germline CDR1 reads MNHEY; CDR2 reads SMNVEV (reference sequence). The CDR3 spans 14 residues. V gave up 7 bases and J gave up 1 base, with 11 bases separating them.

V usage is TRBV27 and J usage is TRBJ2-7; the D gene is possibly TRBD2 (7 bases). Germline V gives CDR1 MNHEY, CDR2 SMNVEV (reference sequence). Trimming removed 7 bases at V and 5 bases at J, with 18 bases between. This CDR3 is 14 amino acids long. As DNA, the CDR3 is TGTGCCAGCACCTCGGGGGGCGATTGGGACGAGCAGTACTTC. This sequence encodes CASTSGGDWDEQYF.

As DNA, the CDR3 is TGTGCCAGTAGTATATCCGGGACAGACTATGGCTACACCTTC. Its protein product is CASSISGTDYGYTF. The chain uses TRBV19 and TRBJ1-2; 7 positions agree with TRBD1. With 2 bases clipped from V and 3 bases from J, the junction kept 3 bases outside the gene matches. The CDR3 extends over 14 amino acids. Per the germline V gene, CDR1 is LNHDA and CDR2 is SQIVND (reference sequence).

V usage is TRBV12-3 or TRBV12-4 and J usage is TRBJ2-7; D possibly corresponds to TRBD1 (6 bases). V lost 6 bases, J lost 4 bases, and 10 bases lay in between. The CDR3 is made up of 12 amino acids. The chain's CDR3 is CASRGQGYEQYF. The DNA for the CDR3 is TGTGCCAGCAGGGGCCAGGGGTACGAGCAGTACTTC.

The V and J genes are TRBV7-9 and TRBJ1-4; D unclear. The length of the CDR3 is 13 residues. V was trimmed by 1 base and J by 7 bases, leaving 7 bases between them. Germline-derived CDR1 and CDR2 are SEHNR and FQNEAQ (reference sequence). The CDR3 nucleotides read TGTGCCAGCAGCTTAGTAGGAGGTGAAAAACTGTTTTTT. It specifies CASSLVGGEKLFF.

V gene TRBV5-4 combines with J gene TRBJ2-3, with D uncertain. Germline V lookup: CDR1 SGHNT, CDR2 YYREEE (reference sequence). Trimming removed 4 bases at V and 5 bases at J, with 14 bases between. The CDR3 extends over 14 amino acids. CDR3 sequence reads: CASSPSQKQDTQYF. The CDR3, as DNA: TGTGCCAGCAGCCCCTCCCAAAAGCAAGATACGCAGTATTTT.

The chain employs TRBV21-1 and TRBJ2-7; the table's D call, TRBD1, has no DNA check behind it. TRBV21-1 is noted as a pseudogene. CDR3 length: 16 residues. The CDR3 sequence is CASRHRGQEPNHEQYF. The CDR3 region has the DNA TGTGCCAGCAGACACAGGGGGCAAGAGCCAAACCACGAGCAGTACTTC.

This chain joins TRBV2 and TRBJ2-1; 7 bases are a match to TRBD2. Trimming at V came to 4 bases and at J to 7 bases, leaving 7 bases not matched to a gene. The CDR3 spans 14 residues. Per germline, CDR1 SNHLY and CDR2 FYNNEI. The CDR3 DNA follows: TGTGCCAGCAGTGCCGTGTGGGAGGGGAATGAGCAGTTCTTC. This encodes CASSAVWEGNEQFF.

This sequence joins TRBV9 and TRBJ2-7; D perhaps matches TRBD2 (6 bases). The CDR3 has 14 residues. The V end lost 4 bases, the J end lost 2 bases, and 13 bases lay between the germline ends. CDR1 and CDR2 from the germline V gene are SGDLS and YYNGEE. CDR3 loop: CASSPGLETYEQYF. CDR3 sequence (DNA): TGTGCCAGCAGCCCGGGACTGGAGACCTACGAGCAGTACTTC.

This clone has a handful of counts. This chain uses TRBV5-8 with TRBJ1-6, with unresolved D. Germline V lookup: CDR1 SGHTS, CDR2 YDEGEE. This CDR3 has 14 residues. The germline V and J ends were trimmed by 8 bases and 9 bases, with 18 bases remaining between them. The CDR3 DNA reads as TGTGCCAGTAGACGTAGCTCTACTAGTTCACCCCTCCACTTT. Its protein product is CASRRSSTSSPLHF. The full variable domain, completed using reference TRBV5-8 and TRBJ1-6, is EAGVTQSPTHLIKTRGQQATLRCSPISGHTSVYWYQQALGLGLQFLLWYDEGEERNRGNFPPRFSGRQFPNYSSELNVNALELEDSALYLCASRRSSTSSPLHFGNGTRLTVT.

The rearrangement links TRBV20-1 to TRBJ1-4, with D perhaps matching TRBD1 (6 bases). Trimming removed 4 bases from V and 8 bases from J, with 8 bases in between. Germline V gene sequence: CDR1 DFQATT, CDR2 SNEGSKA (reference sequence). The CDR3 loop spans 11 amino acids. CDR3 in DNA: TGCAGTGCTAACGACAGGGAAAAACTGTTTTTT. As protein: CSANDREKLFF.

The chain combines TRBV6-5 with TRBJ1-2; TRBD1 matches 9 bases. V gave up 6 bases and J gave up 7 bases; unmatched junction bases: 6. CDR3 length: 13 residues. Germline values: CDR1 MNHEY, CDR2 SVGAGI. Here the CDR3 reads CASSLGQGSGYTF. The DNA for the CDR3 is TGTGCCAGCAGCTTGGGACAGGGATCTGGCTACACCTTC.

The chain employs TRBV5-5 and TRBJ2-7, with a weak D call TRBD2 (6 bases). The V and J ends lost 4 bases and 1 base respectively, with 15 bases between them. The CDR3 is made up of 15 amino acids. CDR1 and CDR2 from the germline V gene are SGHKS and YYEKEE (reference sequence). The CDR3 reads CASSTQRRVSYEQYF. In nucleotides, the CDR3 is TGTGCCAGCAGCACCCAAAGGAGGGTGTCCTACGAGCAGTACTTC.

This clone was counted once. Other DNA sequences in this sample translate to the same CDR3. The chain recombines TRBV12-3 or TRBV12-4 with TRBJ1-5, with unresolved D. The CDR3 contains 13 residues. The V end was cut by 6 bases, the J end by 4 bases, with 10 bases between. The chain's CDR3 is CASSSGSNQPQHF. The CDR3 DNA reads TGTGCCAGCAGCTCCGGGAGTAATCAGCCCCAGCATTTT.

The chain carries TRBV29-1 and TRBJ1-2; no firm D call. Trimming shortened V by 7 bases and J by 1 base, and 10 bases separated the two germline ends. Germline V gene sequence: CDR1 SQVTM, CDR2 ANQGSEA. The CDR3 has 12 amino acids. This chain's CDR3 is CSALASNYGYTF. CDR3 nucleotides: TGCAGCGCCCTAGCAAGTAACTATGGCTACACCTTC.

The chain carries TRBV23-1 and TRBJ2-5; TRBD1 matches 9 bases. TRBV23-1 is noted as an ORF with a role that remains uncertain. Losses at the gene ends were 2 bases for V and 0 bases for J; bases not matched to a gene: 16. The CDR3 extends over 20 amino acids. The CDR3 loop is CASSQGGRGSRDRDQETQYF. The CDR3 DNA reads TGCGCCAGCAGTCAAGGGGGAAGAGGTTCCCGGGACAGGGACCAAGAGACCCAGTACTTC.

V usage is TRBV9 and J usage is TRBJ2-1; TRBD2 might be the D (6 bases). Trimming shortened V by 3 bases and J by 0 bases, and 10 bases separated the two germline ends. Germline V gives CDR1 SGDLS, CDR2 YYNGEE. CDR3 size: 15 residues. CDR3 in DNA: TGTGCCAGCAGCGGCGGCGGGGCCTCCTACAATGAGCAGTTCTTC. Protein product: CASSGGGASYNEQFF.

CDR3 in DNA: TGTGCCAGCTCCACCGGCGATAGCGGGGGGGCCATAGAGACCCAGTACTTC. Amino acid sequence: CASSTGDSGGAIETQYF. The chain recombines TRBV18 with TRBJ2-5; 11 nucleotides match TRBD2. In germline, CDR1 is KGHSH, CDR2 LQKENI. This CDR3 comprises 17 residues. The V gene end was trimmed by 6 bases and the J gene end by 4 bases; junction bases not matched to a gene: 13.

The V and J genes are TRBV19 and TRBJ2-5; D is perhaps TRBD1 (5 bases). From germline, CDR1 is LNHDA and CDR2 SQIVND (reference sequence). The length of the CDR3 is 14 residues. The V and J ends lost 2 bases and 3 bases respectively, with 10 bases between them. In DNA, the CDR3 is TGTGCCAGTAGTATACAGGGTAGTGAAGAGACCCAGTACTTC. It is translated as CASSIQGSEETQYF.

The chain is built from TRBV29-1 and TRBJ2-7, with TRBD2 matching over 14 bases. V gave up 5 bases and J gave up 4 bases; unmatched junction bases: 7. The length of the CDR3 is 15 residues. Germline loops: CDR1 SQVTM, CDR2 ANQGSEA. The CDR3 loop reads CSVFRLAGGRYEQYF. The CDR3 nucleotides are TGCAGCGTTTTCCGACTAGCGGGGGGGAGGTACGAGCAGTACTTC.